There are a few counts of the clone carrying this T cell receptor beta chain. Its antigen is undetermined. The data were obtained in a study of CD8 T cells in ankylosing spondylitis. General study results and limits: Made up of fewer than ten highly homologous variants, a TCR beta motif appeared characteristic of ankylosing spondylitis blood. Matched synovial fluid from ankylosing spondylitis patients was reported to be enriched for disease-linked clones. Previously reported in reactive arthritis synovial fluid and blood were some of the motif variants. Clones linked to the disease showed a CD8+ phenotype. They occurred at relatively low frequencies in peripheral blood.

TCRdb reprocessed the 5' RACE reads via MiXCR and lists one record per CDR3 protein. The sample includes 250,000 to 400,000 distinct CDR3 sequences, around 10% of them seen just once. CDR1 is SGHRS and CDR2 is YFSETQ in the germline V gene. Losses at the gene ends were 5 bases for V and 3 bases for J; bases not matched to a gene: 11. This CDR3 has 15 residues. The sequenced material came from blood, either unsorted or a sorted T cell fraction (not recorded which). This receptor was taken from a female donor with ankylosing spondylitis or in good health (not recorded which). The rearrangement links TRBV5-1 to TRBJ2-7; 7 bases are shared with TRBD1. This CDR3 reads CASSLGDRDIYEQYF. The CDR3 coding sequence is TGCGCCAGCAGTTTAGGCGACAGGGACATCTACGAGCAGTACTTC.